These T cell receptor beta chains were read from a single sample in a study of T cells in Graves' hyperthyroidism and ophthalmopathy. TCRdb redid the calling of the multiplex PCR reads with MiXCR, one entry per CDR3 protein. The sample consists of some 210,000 distinct CDR3 sequences, approximately 17% of them appearing once. The sample comprised blood. The source of these receptors is a man aged 50-60 years with Graves' hyperthyroidism. Each CDR3 is given with its conserved first and last residue. Fields, in order: clone size, J gene, D gene, V gene, CDR3 DNA, CDR3 protein. The D gene is left open where the match is weak. For some rows the clone size is stated as once, few or many, or as a class when expanded; others skip it.

-,TRBJ2-1,TRBD1,TRBV19,TGTGCCAGTAGACAGGGGCAGAGGTACAATGAGCAGTTCTTC,CASRQGQRYNEQFF
-,TRBJ1-1,-,TRBV28,TGTGCCAGCAGCCCACCCGGGACCATGAACACTGAAGCTTTCTTT,CASSPPGTMNTEAFF
many,TRBJ2-1,-,TRBV18,TGTGCCAGCTCACCAGGGTCTAATGAGCAGTTCTTC,CASSPGSNEQFF
-,TRBJ2-2,TRBD1,TRBV6-1,TGTGCCAGCACCGAAACGACAGGGACAAACACCGGGGAGCTGTTTTTT,CASTETTGTNTGELFF
-,TRBJ2-6,TRBD1,TRBV19,TGTGCCAGTACCCGATGGGGACAGAGCTCTGGGGCCAACGTCCTGACTTTC,CASTRWGQSSGANVLTF
few,TRBJ1-1,-,TRBV20-1,TGCAGTGCTAGAGTGCGCCGGCAGCCGTTTACTGAAGCTTTCTTT,CSARVRRQPFTEAFF
-,TRBJ1-3,-,TRBV12-5,TGTGCTAGTGGGGGTAACTCTGGAAACACCATATATTTT,CASGGNSGNTIYF
few,TRBJ2-7,-,TRBV29-1,TGCAGCGTTGAAGATATGGCTACCTACGAGCAGTACTTC,CSVEDMATYEQYF
many,TRBJ2-7,TRBD1,TRBV7-9,TGTGCCAGCAGCACAGGGGTTACCTACGAGCAGTACTTC,CASSTGVTYEQYF
many,TRBJ1-1,-,TRBV12-3/TRBV12-4,TGTGCCAGCAGCCGGGCCGCGGGTACTGAAGCTTTCTTT,CASSRAAGTEAFF
few,TRBJ1-4,-,TRBV12-3/TRBV12-4,TGTGCCAGCAGTCAAAACAGGGTAGGAGAAAAACTGTTTTTT,CASSQNRVGEKLFF
many,TRBJ2-1,-,TRBV2,TGTGCCAGCATCGGAGACAGGCCGAGCTCCTACAATGAGCAGTTCTTC,CASIGDRPSSYNEQFF
-,TRBJ2-5,TRBD2,TRBV20-1,TGCAGTGCTAGTCCTAGCGGGAGGGCCAGGGGGGACCAAGAGACCCAGTACTTC,CSASPSGRARGDQETQYF
few,TRBJ2-1,-,TRBV20-1,TGCAGTGCTAGTTCAGTGCGGGAGCAGTTCTTC,CSASSVREQFF
-,TRBJ2-2,-,TRBV20-1,TGCAGTCCTCTCCGACTAGGTGGCACCGGGGAGCTGTTTTTT,CSPLRLGGTGELFF
many,TRBJ2-1,TRBD2,TRBV9,TGTGCCAGCAGCGCCCCGCGAGCTAGCGGGAGAGTGGAGCAGTTCTTC,CASSAPRASGRVEQFF
many,TRBJ1-1,-,TRBV11-2,TGTGCCAGCAGCTTAGGAGGGACGGGAGCTGAAGCTTTCTTT,CASSLGGTGAEAFF
many,TRBJ2-7,TRBD2,TRBV30,TGTGCCTGGAGTAGCGGGACTAGCGGGCCCTCCTACGAGCAGTACTTC,CAWSSGTSGPSYEQYF
few,TRBJ2-7,-,TRBV2,TGTGCCAGCAGTGTGTGGGTGGTGGGGAACGAGCAGTACTTC,CASSVWVVGNEQYF
few,TRBJ2-2,TRBD1,TRBV9,TGTGCCAGCAGCGTAGAGCCAGGGGGCACCGGGGAGCTGTTTTTT,CASSVEPGGTGELFF
-,TRBJ2-1,-,TRBV20-1,TGCAGTGCTAGCCCCCCCACCGGGAGCCATGAGCAGTTCTTC,CSASPPTGSHEQFF
-,TRBJ2-3,-,TRBV12-5,TGTGCTAGTGGTTTGGAGACTCGCACAGATACGCAGTATTTT,CASGLETRTDTQYF